These 14 T cell receptor beta chains share one sample of origin, sequenced in a study of T cell responses to AZD1222 COVID-19 vaccine. Sequencing used immunoSEQ multiplex PCR; TCRdb keeps in-frame clones, though not all of them. Here the sample spans about 130,000 clones, roughly nine tenths being singletons. The material was peripheral blood, obtained on day 0 of AZD1222 vaccination. Receptor source: an adult in good health.

The chain couples TRBV9 to TRBJ1-4; 9 bases agree with TRBD1. Germline V lookup: CDR1 SGDLS, CDR2 YYNGEE. The ends lost 8 bases at V and 8 bases at J; junction bases unmatched: 7. The CDR3 is made up of 13 amino acids. The CDR3 coding sequence is TGTGCCAGTCCCGGGACAGGGCGGGAAAAACTGTTTTTT. Translated: CASPGTGREKLFF.

The gene calls are TRBV7-2 and TRBJ2-1; possible D gene TRBD1, 5 bases. The CDR3 loop spans 13 amino acids. V dropped 8 bases and J dropped 3 bases, with 11 bases sitting between them. The V gene's germline CDR1 is SGHTA and CDR2 FQGNSA. The CDR3 nucleotides are TGTGCCAGCTTGGGGCCTGGCTACAATGAGCAGTTCTTC. Translating it yields CASLGPGYNEQFF.

This clone was counted once. The genes are TRBV6-5 and TRBJ2-7; TRBD1 agrees at 8 bases. The CDR3 runs 14 residues. The germline gives CDR1 MNHEY, CDR2 SVGAGI. V lost 5 bases to trimming and J lost 3 bases; unmatched junction nucleotides: 6. This chain's CDR3 is CASSHRDRYYEQYF. In nucleotides, the CDR3 is TGTGCCAGCAGTCACCGGGACAGGTACTACGAGCAGTACTTC.

Remarks on this clone: One end of the junction fails to match germline, which may point to a read error. The genes are TRBV27 and TRBJ1-4, with D unclear. The CDR3 runs 8 residues. Germline-derived CDR1 and CDR2 are MNHEY and SMNVEV (reference sequence). CDR3 in amino acids: CASSSRIF. DNA for the CDR3: TGTGCCAGCAGTTCCCGGATTTTT.

The chain employs TRBV30 and TRBJ2-3; 14 nucleotides align to TRBD2. Germline values: CDR1 GTSNPN, CDR2 SVGIG (reference sequence). The CDR3 is 17 amino acids. V was clipped by 2 bases and J by 6 bases; unmatched bases: 10. Here the CDR3 DNA reads TGTGCCTGGAGTTCACTCGGACTAGCGGGGGGCGGGGATACGCAGTATTTT. Protein product: CAWSSLGLAGGGDTQYF.

Points on this clone: At one end, the junction sequence differs from germline, possibly due to a read error. This chain joins TRBV2 and TRBJ2-1, with 9 bases fitting TRBD1. Germline CDR1 and CDR2: SNHLY and FYNNEI. The CDR3 loop spans 16 amino acids. Here the CDR3 reads CASREVKTGGNNEQFF. The CDR3 DNA sequence: TGTGCCAGCAGGGAAGTTAAGACAGGGGGGAATAATGAGCAGTTCTTC.

This clone has only one observation. The J gene is TRBJ1-1, the V gene TRBV7-9, with no clear D. The CDR3 length is 15 residues. Trimming cost V 8 bases and J 2 bases, with 18 bases left between them. Germline CDR1 is SEHNR and CDR2 is FQNEAQ (reference sequence). CDR3 nucleotides: TGTGCCAGCGGGAGCCCCCCGACGGGAAACACTGAAGCTTTCTTT. Translation: CASGSPPTGNTEAFF. Full variable domain (outside the CDR3, taken from reference TRBV7-9 and TRBJ1-1): DTGVSQNPRHKITKRGQNVTFRCDPISEHNRLYWYRQTLGQGPEFLTYFQNEAQLEKSRLLSDRFSAERPKGSFSTLEIQRTEQGDSAMYLCASGSPPTGNTEAFFGQGTRLTVV.

The chain recombines TRBV3-1 (or the pseudogene TRBV3-2) with TRBJ2-3; possible D gene TRBD1, 6 bases. The germline V gene encodes CDR1 LGHDT and CDR2 YNNKEL (reference sequence). The CDR3 is 16 residues long. Deletions cut 1 base from V and 8 bases from J, with 19 bases between. The CDR3 protein is CASSQVEGGEEGTQYF. The CDR3 region has the DNA TGTGCCAGCAGCCAAGTGGAAGGGGGAGAGGAAGGTACGCAGTATTTT.

J is TRBJ1-4 and V is TRBV6-1; D unclear. CDR3 length equals 16 residues. The germline gives CDR1 MNHNS, CDR2 SASEGT. V dropped 2 bases and J dropped 0 bases, with 10 bases sitting between them. CDR3 loop: CASSERAGATNEKLFF. CDR3 DNA sequence: TGTGCCAGCAGTGAAAGGGCCGGTGCAACTAATGAAAAACTGTTTTTT.

The chain is built from TRBV5-4 and TRBJ1-1; a weak D match, TRBD1 (5 bases). The CDR3 spans 12 residues. The V gene's germline CDR1 is SGHNT and CDR2 YYREEE (reference sequence). The V gene lost 5 bases and the J gene lost 8 bases, with 13 bases spanning the gap. CDR3 DNA: TGTGCCAGCAGTTTTGGGAGGGGAGAAGCTTTCTTT. Its protein is CASSFGRGEAFF.

The chain recombines TRBV14 with TRBJ2-2; 11 bases are shared with TRBD2. The germline V gene has CDR1 SGHDN and CDR2 FVKESK. V shed 4 bases and J 5 bases; nucleotides not matched to a gene: 6. The CDR3 contains 16 residues. CDR3 bases: TGTGCCAGCAGCCCTCTAGCGGGGGGTGATACCGGGGAGCTGTTTTTT. Protein sequence: CASSPLAGGDTGELFF.

The J gene is TRBJ2-6, the V gene TRBV6-2 or TRBV6-3, with D maybe TRBD2 (6 bases). Per germline, CDR1 MNHEY and CDR2 SVGEGT. This CDR3 is built from 16 residues. V lost 0 bases, J lost 4 bases, and 10 bases lay in between. The CDR3 DNA follows: TGTGCCAGCAGTTACTCTCGGGGGACCGGGGCCAACGTCCTGACTTTC. Translated, it gives CASSYSRGTGANVLTF.

The chain couples TRBV5-1 to TRBJ2-7; 9 bases agree with TRBD1. Germline V CDR1 and CDR2: SGHRS, YFSETQ. The CDR3 spans 14 residues. J lost 6 bases, V lost 6 bases, and 10 bases had no gene match. CDR3 loop: CASKTGDRVVEQYF. The CDR3 DNA is TGCGCCAGCAAAACCGGGGACAGGGTAGTCGAGCAGTACTTC. Full variable domain (remainder filled in from reference TRBV5-1 and TRBJ2-7): KAGVTQTPRYLIKTRGQQVTLSCSPISGHRSVSWYQQTPGQGLQFLFEYFSETQRNKGNFPGRFSGRQFSNSRSEMNVSTLELGDSALYLCASKTGDRVVEQYFGPGTRLTVT.

The chain employs TRBV30 and TRBJ1-2; 10 nucleotides match TRBD1. The CDR3 contains 15 residues. The J segment lost 1 base and the V segment lost 0 bases, leaving 2 bases of the junction unmatched. The germline V gene has CDR1 GTSNPN and CDR2 SVGIG (reference sequence). The chain's CDR3 is CAWSVGTGDNYGYTF. In DNA form, the CDR3 reads TGTGCCTGGAGTGTCGGGACAGGGGATAACTATGGCTACACCTTC.